This T cell receptor beta chain was captured in a study of blood T cell repertoires in COVID-19. Study summary: The samples span acute and convalescent COVID-19 from the United States, Italy and Spain.

Adults between roughly 18 and 89 years of age took part from 20 to 25 US areas. Sequenced by immunoSEQ multiplex PCR; TCRdb stores in-frame clones only, minus some. The sample holds 150,000 or so clones, approximately 80% seen once. Trimming at V came to 5 bases and at J to 5 bases, leaving 11 bases not matched to a gene. The CDR3 totals 16 residues. CDR1 and CDR2 (germline): MDHEN, SYDVKM. V gene TRBV28 combines with J gene TRBJ2-2; 7 nucleotides match TRBD1. The source is a woman aged 60-75 years who had recovered from COVID-19. The sample was PBMCs or T cells enriched from blood (not recorded which). The CDR3 DNA sequence: TGTGCCAGCAGTCCGAATAGGGGGCGGATAACCGGGGAGCTGTTTTTT. Protein: CASSPNRGRITGELFF.